A selection of T cell receptor beta chains follows, all from one sample in a study of cytomegalovirus exposure and HLA in healthy donors. Here immunoSEQ multiplex PCR was the method, and the copy in TCRdb shows in-frame clones only, minus some. This sample has 55,000 to 80,000 clones, with approximately 94% found just once. The sequencing input was PBMCs. The receptors stem from a man in his late teens or twenties in good health and CMV-seropositive. CDR3s include the opening cysteine and the closing phenylalanine or tryptophan. D genes are given only for firm matches.

j_gene	d_gene	v_gene	CDR3aa	CDR3nt
TRBJ2-1	-	TRBV7-8	CASSRGPGHSYNEQFF	TGTGCCAGCAGCAGAGGTCCGGGTCACTCCTACAATGAGCAGTTCTTC
TRBJ2-2	-	TRBV7-9	CASRKDSDFLRGELFF	TGTGCCAGCAGGAAAGACTCAGACTTCCTACGCGGGGAGCTGTTTTTT
TRBJ2-1	TRBD2	TRBV28	CASSLLLGTSGYNEQFF	TGTGCCAGCAGTTTATTGTTGGGGACTAGCGGTTACAATGAGCAGTTCTTC
TRBJ1-2	TRBD1	TRBV28	CASSTRQGQGYGYTF	TGTGCCAGCAGCACCAGGCAAGGACAGGGGTATGGCTACACCTTC
TRBJ2-5	TRBD2	TRBV7-9	CASSPTSSGGPWETQYF	TGTGCCAGCAGCCCTACTTCATCGGGGGGGCCGTGGGAGACCCAGTACTTC
TRBJ1-2	TRBD1	TRBV19	CASSLPGIGTGNGYTF	TGTGCCAGTAGTCTTCCTGGGATCGGGACAGGGAATGGCTACACCTTC
TRBJ1-4	TRBD1	TRBV5-4	CASSRRGTGDEKLFF	TGTGCCAGCAGCCGGCGCGGGACAGGGGATGAAAAACTGTTTTTT
TRBJ2-7	TRBD1	TRBV15	CATSRDGRTGDEQYF	TGTGCCACCAGCAGAGATGGCCGGACAGGGGACGAGCAGTACTTC
TRBJ2-1	TRBD2	TRBV9	CASSVGRGYNEQFF	TGTGCCAGCAGCGTGGGGCGGGGGTACAATGAGCAGTTCTTC
TRBJ2-3	-	TRBV21-1	CAGPIDFIAGDGTDTQYF	TGTGCCGGGCCGATTGATTTTATAGCGGGAGATGGCACAGATACGCAGTATTTT
TRBJ2-7	-	TRBV19	CASSRQNFYEQYF	TGTGCCAGTTCTCGACAGAACTTCTACGAGCAGTACTTC